One and the same sample provided the 3 T cell receptor beta chains below, sequenced in a study of T cell repertoires in cytomegalovirus infection. One entry per CDR3 protein, called by TCRdb with MiXCR from the reads. The sample includes about 770,000 distinct CDR3 sequences, under 35% seen only once; the top ten take about an eighth. Their cognate antigens are unknown. This sample comprised cultured CD8+ T cells from PBMCs, obtained from culture after CMV antigen stimulation. The receptors shown here come from a human donor in good health (CMV status not recorded). Some clones in this sample may be carry-over from other donors' samples.

This chain uses TRBV4-3 with TRBJ1-3, with D unclear. Between the trimmed V and J ends, which lost 1 base and 3 bases, there was a span of 10 bases. This CDR3 is 15 amino acids long. Germline V gene data show CDR1 as LGHNA and CDR2 as YSLEER. CDR3 loop: CASSQGRAYGNTIYF. CDR3 DNA: TGCGCCAGCAGCCAAGGGAGGGCGTATGGAAACACCATATATTTT.

In this sample, this clonotype turned up a few times. This chain joins TRBV12-3 or TRBV12-4 and TRBJ2-2, with a weak D call TRBD1 (5 bases). CDR3 length: 12 residues. Between the trimmed V and J ends, which lost 6 bases and 7 bases, there was a span of 9 bases. The CDR3 nucleotides read TGTGCCAGCAGGCAGGGTATCGGGGAGCTGTTTTTT. Translation: CASRQGIGELFF.

The chain joins TRBV6-5 to TRBJ2-3, with no clear D. Trimming removed 1 base from V and 2 bases from J, with 7 bases in between. The CDR3 length is 14 residues. The V gene's germline CDR1 is MNHEY and CDR2 SVGAGI. The CDR3 loop is CASSYLTDTDTQYF. DNA of the CDR3: TGTGCCAGCAGTTACTTAACAGACACAGATACGCAGTATTTT.